One T cell receptor (beta chain) is described in this entry. What it binds is not known. This CDR3 has 13 amino acids. Germline CDR1 reads GTSNPN; CDR2 reads SVGIG (reference sequence). Trimming pared 5 bases from V and 4 bases from J, leaving 14 bases between. Assay used: immunoSEQ multiplex PCR; TCRdb lists only in-frame clones, some missing. The sample consists of 50,000 to 65,000 clones, around 79% of them appearing once. This sample was taken from a study of memory CD4+ T cells and cytomegalovirus serostatus. Overall study: This sample comes from healthy Belgian adults, about 10 CMV seropositive, approximately 24 seronegative. General study results and limits: About 40% of the roughly 150 known CMV-associated TCRbeta sequences appeared in CD4+ memory. Suggested: most of the CMV-linked TCR signature lies in CD4+ memory cells.

Single viable CD3+CD4+CD8-CD45RO+ cells were sorted as the memory CD4+ T cells. Positive selection with CD4 microbeads enriched total CD4+ T cells. V usage is TRBV30 and J usage is TRBJ1-2; no clear D. This receptor was taken from an adult in good health and CMV-seropositive. Source material: memory CD4+ T cells from blood. As DNA, the CDR3 is TGTGCCTGGGCCTCCCGGACCCGCTATGGCTACACCTTC. The encoded protein is CAWASRTRYGYTF.